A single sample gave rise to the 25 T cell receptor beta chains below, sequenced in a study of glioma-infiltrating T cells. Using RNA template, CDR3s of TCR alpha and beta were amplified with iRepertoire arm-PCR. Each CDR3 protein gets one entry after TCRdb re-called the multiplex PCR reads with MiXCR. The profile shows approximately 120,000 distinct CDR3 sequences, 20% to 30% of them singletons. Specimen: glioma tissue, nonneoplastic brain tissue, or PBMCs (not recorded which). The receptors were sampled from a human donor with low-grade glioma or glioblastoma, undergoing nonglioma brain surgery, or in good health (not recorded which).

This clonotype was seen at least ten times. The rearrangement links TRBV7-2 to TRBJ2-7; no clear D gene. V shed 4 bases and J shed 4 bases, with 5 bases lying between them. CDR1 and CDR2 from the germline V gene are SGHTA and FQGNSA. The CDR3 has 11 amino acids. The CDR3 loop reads CASSSLYEQYF. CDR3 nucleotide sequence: TGTGCCAGCAGCTCCTTATACGAGCAGTACTTC.

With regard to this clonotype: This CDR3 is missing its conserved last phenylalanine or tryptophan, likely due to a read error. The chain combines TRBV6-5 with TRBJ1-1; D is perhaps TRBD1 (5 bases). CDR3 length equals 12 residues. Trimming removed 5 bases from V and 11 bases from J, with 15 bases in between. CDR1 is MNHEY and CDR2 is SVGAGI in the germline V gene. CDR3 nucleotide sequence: TGTGCCAGCAGTGAACAGTTAAGGGGTGCTTTCCTT. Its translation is CASSEQLRGAFL.

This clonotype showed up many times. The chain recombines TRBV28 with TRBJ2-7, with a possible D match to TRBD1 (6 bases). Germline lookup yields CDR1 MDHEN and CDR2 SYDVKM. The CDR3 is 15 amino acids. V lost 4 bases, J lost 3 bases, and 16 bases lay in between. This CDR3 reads CASSSLTGGFYEQYF. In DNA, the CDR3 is TGTGCCAGCAGTTCTTTGACAGGTGGGTTCTACGAGCAGTACTTC.

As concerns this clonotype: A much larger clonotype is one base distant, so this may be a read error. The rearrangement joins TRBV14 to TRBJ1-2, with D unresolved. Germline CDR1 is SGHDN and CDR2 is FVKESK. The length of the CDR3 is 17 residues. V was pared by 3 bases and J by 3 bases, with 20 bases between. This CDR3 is CASSHEESVLFHYGYTF. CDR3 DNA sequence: TGTGCCAGCAGCCATGAGGAGTCGGTCCTCTTTCACTATGGCTACACCTTC. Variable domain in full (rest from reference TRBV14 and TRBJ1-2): EAGVTQFPSHSVIEKGQTVTLRCDPISGHDNLYWYRRVMGKEIKFLLHFVKESKQDESGMPNNRFLAERTGGTYSTLKVQPAELEDSGVYFCASSHEESVLFHYGYTFGSGTRLTVV.

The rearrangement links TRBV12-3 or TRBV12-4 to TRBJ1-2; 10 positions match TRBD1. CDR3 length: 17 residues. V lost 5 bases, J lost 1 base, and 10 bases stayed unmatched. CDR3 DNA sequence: TGTGCCAGCAGTCCAGGGACAGGGGACTCAGTTAACTATGGCTACACCTTC. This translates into CASSPGTGDSVNYGYTF.

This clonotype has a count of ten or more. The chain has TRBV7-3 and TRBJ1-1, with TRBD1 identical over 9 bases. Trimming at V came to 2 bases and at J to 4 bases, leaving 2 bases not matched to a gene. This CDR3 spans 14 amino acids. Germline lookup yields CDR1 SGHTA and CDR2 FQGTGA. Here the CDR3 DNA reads TGTGCCAGCAGCTTAGCGACAGGGGGCACTGAAGCTTTCTTT. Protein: CASSLATGGTEAFF.

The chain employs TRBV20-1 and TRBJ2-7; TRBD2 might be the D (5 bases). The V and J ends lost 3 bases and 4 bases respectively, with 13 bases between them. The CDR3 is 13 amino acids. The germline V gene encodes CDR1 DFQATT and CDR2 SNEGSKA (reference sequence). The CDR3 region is CSASHSGRYEQYF. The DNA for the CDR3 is TGCAGTGCTAGCCACAGTGGGAGATACGAGCAGTACTTC.

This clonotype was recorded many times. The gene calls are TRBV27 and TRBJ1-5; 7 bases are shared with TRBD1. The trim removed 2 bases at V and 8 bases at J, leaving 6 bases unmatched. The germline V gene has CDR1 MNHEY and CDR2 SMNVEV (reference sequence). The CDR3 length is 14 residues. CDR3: CASSLTGTAKPQHF. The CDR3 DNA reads TGTGCCAGCAGTTTAACCGGGACAGCCAAGCCCCAGCATTTT.

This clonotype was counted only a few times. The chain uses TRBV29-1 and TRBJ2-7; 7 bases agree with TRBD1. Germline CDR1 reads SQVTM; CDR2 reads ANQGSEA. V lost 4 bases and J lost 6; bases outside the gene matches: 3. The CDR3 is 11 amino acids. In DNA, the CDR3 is TGCAGCGTTGTAGGGGGCGTCGAGCAGTACTTC. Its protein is CSVVGGVEQYF.

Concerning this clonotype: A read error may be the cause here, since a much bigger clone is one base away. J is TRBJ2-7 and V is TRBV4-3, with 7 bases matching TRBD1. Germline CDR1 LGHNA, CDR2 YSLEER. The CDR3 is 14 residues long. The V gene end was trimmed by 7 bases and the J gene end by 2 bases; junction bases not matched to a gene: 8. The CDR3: CASTPKQGTYEQYF. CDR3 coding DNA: TGCGCCAGCACCCCTAAACAGGGGACCTACGAGCAGTACTTC.

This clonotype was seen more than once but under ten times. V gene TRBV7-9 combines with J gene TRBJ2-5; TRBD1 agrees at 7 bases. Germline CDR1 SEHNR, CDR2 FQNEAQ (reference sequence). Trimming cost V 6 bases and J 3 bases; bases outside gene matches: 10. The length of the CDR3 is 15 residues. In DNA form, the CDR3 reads TGTGCCAGCAGTTCTGCCCAACAGGGGAAAGAGACCCAGTACTTC. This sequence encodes CASSSAQQGKETQYF.

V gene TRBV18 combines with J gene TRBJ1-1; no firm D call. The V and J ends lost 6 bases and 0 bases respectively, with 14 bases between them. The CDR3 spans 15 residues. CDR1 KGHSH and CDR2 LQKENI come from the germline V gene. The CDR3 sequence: CASSPQGLMNTEAFF. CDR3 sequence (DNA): TGTGCCAGCTCTCCCCAAGGGCTCATGAACACTGAAGCTTTCTTT.

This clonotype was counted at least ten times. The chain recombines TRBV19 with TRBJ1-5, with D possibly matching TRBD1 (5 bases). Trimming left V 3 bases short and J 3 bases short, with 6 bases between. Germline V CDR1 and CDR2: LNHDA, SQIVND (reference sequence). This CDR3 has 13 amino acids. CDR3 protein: CASSIGTNQPQHF. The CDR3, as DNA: TGTGCCAGTAGTATTGGGACCAATCAGCCCCAGCATTTT.

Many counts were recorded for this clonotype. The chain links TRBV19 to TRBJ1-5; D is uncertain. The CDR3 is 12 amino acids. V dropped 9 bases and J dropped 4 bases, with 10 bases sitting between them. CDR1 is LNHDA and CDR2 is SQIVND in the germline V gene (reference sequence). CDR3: CASLGPNQPQHF. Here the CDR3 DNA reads TGTGCCAGCCTCGGGCCAAATCAGCCCCAGCATTTT. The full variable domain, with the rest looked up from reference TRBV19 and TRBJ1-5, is DGGITQSPKYLFRKEGQNVTLSCEQNLNHDAMYWYRQDPGQGLRLIYYSQIVNDFQKGDIAEGYSVSREKKESFPLTVTSAQKNPTAFYLCASLGPNQPQHFGDGTRLSIL.

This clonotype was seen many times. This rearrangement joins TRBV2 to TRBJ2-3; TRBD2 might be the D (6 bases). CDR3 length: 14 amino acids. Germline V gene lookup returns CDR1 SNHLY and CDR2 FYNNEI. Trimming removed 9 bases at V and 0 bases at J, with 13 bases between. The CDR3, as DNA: TGTGCCAGTATTAGCGGCTCTAGCACAGATACGCAGTATTTT. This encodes CASISGSSTDTQYF. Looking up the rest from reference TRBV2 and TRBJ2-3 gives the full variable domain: EPEVTQTPSHQVTQMGQEVILRCVPISNHLYFYWYRQILGQKVEFLVSFYNNEISEKSEIFDDQFSVERPDGSNFTLKIRSTKLEDSAMYFCASISGSSTDTQYFGPGTRLTVL.

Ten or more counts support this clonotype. The CDR3 sequence is CASSTSRDRLNQPQHF. The CDR3 bases are TGTGCCAGCAGCACAAGTCGGGACAGATTAAATCAGCCCCAGCATTTT. V and J are TRBV7-9 and TRBJ1-5, with 7 bases fitting TRBD1. Trimming removed 5 bases from V and 4 bases from J; junction bases left unmatched: 11. Germline V gene lookup returns CDR1 SEHNR and CDR2 FQNEAQ (reference sequence). The CDR3 consists of 16 residues.

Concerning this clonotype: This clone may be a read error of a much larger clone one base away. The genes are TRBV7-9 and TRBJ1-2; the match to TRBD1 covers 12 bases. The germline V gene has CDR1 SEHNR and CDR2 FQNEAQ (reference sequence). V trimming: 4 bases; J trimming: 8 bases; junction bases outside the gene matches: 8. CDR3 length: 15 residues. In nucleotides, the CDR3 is TGTGCCAGCAGCTCGCCGGGACAGGGGGCGATAGGCTACACCTTC. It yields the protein CASSSPGQGAIGYTF. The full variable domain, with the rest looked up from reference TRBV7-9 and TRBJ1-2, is DTGVSQNPRHKITKRGQNVTFRCDPISEHNRLYWYRQTLGQGPEFLTYFQNEAQLEKSRLLSDRFSAERPKGSFSTLEIQRTEQGDSAMYLCASSSPGQGAIGYTFGSGTRLTVV.

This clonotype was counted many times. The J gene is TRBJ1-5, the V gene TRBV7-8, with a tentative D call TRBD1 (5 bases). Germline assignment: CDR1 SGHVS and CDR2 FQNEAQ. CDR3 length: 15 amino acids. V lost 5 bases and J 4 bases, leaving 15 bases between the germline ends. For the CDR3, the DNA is TGTGCCAGCAGCGGCTTAAGGGCAGGGAATCAGCCCCAGCATTTT. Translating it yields CASSGLRAGNQPQHF.

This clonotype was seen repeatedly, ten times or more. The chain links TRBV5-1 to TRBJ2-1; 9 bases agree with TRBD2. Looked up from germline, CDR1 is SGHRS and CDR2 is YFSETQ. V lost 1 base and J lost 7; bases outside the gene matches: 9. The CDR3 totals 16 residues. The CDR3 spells CASSLLRREGLNEQFF. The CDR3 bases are TGCGCCAGCAGCTTGTTACGGCGGGAGGGCCTTAATGAGCAGTTCTTC.

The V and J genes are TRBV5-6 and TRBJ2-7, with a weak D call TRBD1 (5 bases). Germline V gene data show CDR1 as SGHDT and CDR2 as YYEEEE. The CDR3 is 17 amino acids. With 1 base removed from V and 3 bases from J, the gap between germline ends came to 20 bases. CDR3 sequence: CASSLYWTPAPSYEQYF. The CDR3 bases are TGTGCCAGCAGCTTGTATTGGACACCCGCCCCGAGCTACGAGCAGTACTTC.

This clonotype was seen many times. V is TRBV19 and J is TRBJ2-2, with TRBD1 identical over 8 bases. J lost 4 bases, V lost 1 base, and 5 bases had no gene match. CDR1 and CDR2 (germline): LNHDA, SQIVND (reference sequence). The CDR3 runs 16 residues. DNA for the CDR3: TGTGCCAGTAGTATAGCCGACAGGGGAAGCACCGGGGAGCTGTTTTTT. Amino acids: CASSIADRGSTGELFF. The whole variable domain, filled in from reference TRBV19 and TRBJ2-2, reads DGGITQSPKYLFRKEGQNVTLSCEQNLNHDAMYWYRQDPGQGLRLIYYSQIVNDFQKGDIAEGYSVSREKKESFPLTVTSAQKNPTAFYLCASSIADRGSTGELFFGEGSRLTVL.

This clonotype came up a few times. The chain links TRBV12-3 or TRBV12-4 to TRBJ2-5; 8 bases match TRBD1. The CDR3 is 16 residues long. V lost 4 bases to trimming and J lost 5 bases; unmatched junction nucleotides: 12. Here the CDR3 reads CASSSYRGDVPETQYF. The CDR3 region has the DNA TGTGCCAGCAGTTCCTACAGGGGGGACGTCCCCGAGACCCAGTACTTC.

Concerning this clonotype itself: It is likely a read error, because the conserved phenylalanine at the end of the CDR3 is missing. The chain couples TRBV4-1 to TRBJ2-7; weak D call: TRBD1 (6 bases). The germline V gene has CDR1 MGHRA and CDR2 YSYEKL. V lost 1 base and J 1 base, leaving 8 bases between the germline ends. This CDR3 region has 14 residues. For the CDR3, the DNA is TGCGCCAGCAGCCAAGGGACAGAATCCTACGAGCAGTACTCC. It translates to CASSQGTESYEQYS.

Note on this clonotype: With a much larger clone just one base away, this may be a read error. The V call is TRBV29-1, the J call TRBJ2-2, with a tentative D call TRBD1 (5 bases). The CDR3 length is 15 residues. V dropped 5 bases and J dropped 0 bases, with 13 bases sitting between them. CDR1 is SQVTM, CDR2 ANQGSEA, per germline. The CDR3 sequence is CSVRSTETNTGELFF. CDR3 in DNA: TGCAGCGTTCGCTCGACAGAGACGAACACCGGGGAGCTGTTTTTT.

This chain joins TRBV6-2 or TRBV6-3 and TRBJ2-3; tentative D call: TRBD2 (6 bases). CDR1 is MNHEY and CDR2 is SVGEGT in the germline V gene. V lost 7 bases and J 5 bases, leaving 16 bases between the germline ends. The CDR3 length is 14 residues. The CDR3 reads CASTGSGGGDTQYF. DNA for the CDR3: TGTGCCAGCACCGGTAGCGGTGGAGGAGATACGCAGTATTTT.